This T cell receptor (beta chain) was recovered during a study of cytomegalovirus exposure and HLA in healthy donors. Findings and caveats of the study: Analysis was carried out at a later point, and it linked a missense DCLRE1C variant to TCR beta V- and J-gene trimming.

Trimming took 2 bases from V and 0 from J, leaving 12 bases between them. The CDR3 sequence is 16 residues long. CDR1 is MNHNY, CDR2 SVGAGI, per germline (reference sequence). On this clone itself: Its antigen is currently unknown.

PCR used 60 Vbeta primers and 13 Jbeta primers. TCRdb keeps only in-frame clones here, not all; method: immunoSEQ multiplex PCR. The sample yields about 150,000 clones, roughly three quarters seen once. This clonotype was obtained from a man aged 30-40 years in good health and CMV-seropositive. V usage is TRBV6-6 and J usage is TRBJ2-3; possible D gene TRBD1, 5 bases. The sequenced sample was PBMCs. In nucleotides, the CDR3 is TGTGCCAGCAGTTACGACAGTTCCCCTAGCACAGATACGCAGTATTTT. Amino acids: CASSYDSSPSTDTQYF.